The present T cell receptor beta chain was sequenced within a study of shared clonotypes between healthy human individuals. The study, taken as a whole, reports: The authors expected sequencing depth to affect clonotype sharing among donors.

Each donor was a Caucasian adult residing in Nashville, Tennessee. With 6 bases removed from V and 4 bases from J, the gap between germline ends came to 13 bases. The CDR3 length is 14 residues. Germline V lookup: CDR1 SNHLY, CDR2 FYNNEI. This table comes from immunoSEQ multiplex PCR, and its TCRdb copy is limited to in-frame clones, with some not included. This sample has about 2.3 million clones, with less than 95% found just once. For this clone: As yet, its antigen is unknown.

Sequencing was performed on naive CD4+ T cells from PBMCs. Documented subset: CD45RA+ positively selected. The V call is TRBV2, the J call TRBJ1-5; possibly TRBD1 for D (5 bases). This sequence was found in a man in his late teens or twenties in good health. Some clones in this sample may be carry-over from other donors' samples. The CDR3 nucleotides are TGTGCCAGCAGCGAAACAGGAGAGAATCAGCCCCAGCATTTT. This encodes CASSETGENQPQHF.